This T cell receptor beta chain was observed in a study of shared T cell receptors in the human thymus. Clones were sequenced by immunoSEQ multiplex PCR, and TCRdb holds only the in-frame ones, with some missing. The sample has under 700,000 clones, 75% to 80% seen once. Trimming took 6 bases from V and 2 from J, leaving 23 bases between them. In germline, CDR1 is SNHLY, CDR2 FYNNEI. CDR3 length: 18 residues. A single count supports this clone. This sample was also put to use in a study of human thymus T cells. This second study notes: Resections that were taken during corrective heart surgery supplied the thymus tissue. Highly overlapping thymic repertoires in unrelated individuals were reported by related research.

This receptor was identified in a boy younger than two with a congenital heart defect. The chain links TRBV2 to TRBJ2-1; perhaps TRBD2 as D (6 bases). The sample consisted of thymocytes. CDR3 DNA: TGTGCCAGCAGATACTCCAATTTAGCGGTGGAAGCCTACAATGAGCAGTTCTTC. This translates into CASRYSNLAVEAYNEQFF.